The following is a TCR beta chain sequence with its context. This specimen belongs to a study of OX40 agonist ivuxolimab in advanced cancers. Patients who had autoimmune disease history or got systemic immunosuppression were left out. Libraries were prepared by immunoSEQ multiplex PCR; TCRdb keeps only in-frame clonotypes and omits some of them. The sample lists approximately 50,000 clones, 80% occurring once. Germline loops: CDR1 SNHLY, CDR2 FYNNEI. V was pared by 5 bases and J by 1 base, with 11 bases between. CDR3 length: 14 amino acids. The specimen was CD4+ or CD8+ T cells sorted from blood, collected in a trial of the OX40 agonist ivuxolimab. This rearrangement joins TRBV2 to TRBJ2-5, with a tentative D call TRBD2 (6 bases). The TCR sequence derives from an adult with an advanced solid tumor such as melanoma, head and neck, liver or kidney cancer. The chain's CDR3 is CASSSRDSQETQYF. The CDR3 DNA sequence: TGTGCCAGCAGTTCCCGGGACTCCCAAGAGACCCAGTACTTC.